This T cell receptor (beta chain) originates from a study of blood T cells in healthy people across ages. A second PCR of roughly 7 to 11 cycles used a sample-barcoded 5' primer and a J-beta primer mix. TCRdb ran MiXCR on the 5' RACE reads and lists one entry per CDR3 protein. The sample includes 650,000 to 1,000,000 distinct CDR3 sequences, under 40% of them seen just once. Germline assignment: CDR1 SGHRS and CDR2 YFSETQ. The CDR3 contains 18 residues. The V end lost 0 bases, the J end lost 4 bases, and 19 bases lay between the germline ends. The sequenced sample consisted of blood. The origin of this receptor is a man aged 18 to 30 in good health. The genes are TRBV5-1 and TRBJ1-4; D unresolved. The CDR3 DNA reads TGCGCCAGCAGCTTGGTTTCGAGCCACTCACCCGATAATGAAAAACTGTTTTTT. Its protein product is CASSLVSSHSPDNEKLFF.